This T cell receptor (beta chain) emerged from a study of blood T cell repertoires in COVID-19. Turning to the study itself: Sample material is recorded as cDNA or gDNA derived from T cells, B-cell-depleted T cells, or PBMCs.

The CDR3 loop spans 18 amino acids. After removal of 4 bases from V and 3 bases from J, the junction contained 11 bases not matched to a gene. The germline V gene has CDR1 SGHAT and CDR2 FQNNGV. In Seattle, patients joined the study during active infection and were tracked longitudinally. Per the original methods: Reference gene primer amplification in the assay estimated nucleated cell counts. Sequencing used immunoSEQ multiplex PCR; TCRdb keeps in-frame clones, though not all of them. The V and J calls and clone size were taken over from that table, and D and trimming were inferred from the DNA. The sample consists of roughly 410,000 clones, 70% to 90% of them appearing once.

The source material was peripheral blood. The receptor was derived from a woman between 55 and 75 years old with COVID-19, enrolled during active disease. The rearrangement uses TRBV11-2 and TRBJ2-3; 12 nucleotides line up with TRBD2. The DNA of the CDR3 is TGTGCCAGCAGCTCGCTGGGGCGACTAGCGGGGGTGACAGATACGCAGTATTTT. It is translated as CASSSLGRLAGVTDTQYF.